The 32 T cell receptor beta chains presented below share a single source sample, sequenced in a study of Tregs in tolerant kidney transplant recipients. Clones were read by immunoSEQ multiplex PCR, and TCRdb kept only the in-frame ones, dropping some. The sample has over 60,000 clones, less than 90% seen once; the top ten hold 0.35% to 0.5%. The sequences come from CD4+ T cells from blood, collected before the transplant. These receptors were obtained from a human donor who received a combined kidney and bone marrow transplant.

The rearrangement joins TRBV18 to TRBJ1-3; no clear D gene. The CDR3 runs to 18 residues. In germline, CDR1 is KGHSH, CDR2 LQKENI. V dropped 1 base and J dropped 0 bases, with 16 bases sitting between them. CDR3 DNA: TGTGCCAGCTCACCACTCGGAGGCAGGTCTGACTCTGGAAACACCATATATTTT. Protein product: CASSPLGGRSDSGNTIYF.

V gene TRBV4-1 combines with J gene TRBJ2-5, with D possibly TRBD2 on 7 matching bases. The CDR3 is 16 amino acids. Trimming took 1 base from V and 5 from J, leaving 17 bases between them. CDR1 is MGHRA and CDR2 is YSYEKL in the germline V gene. The chain's CDR3 is CASSQGGGGVRETQYF. The CDR3, as DNA: TGCGCCAGCAGCCAAGGGGGGGGCGGTGTGAGGGAGACCCAGTACTTC.

This chain connects TRBV11-2 to TRBJ2-1; 10 bases match TRBD2. V gave up 1 base and J gave up 2 bases; unmatched junction bases: 2. This CDR3 has 16 residues. Germline CDR1 SGHAT, CDR2 FQNNGV. The CDR3 region has the DNA TGTGCCAGCAGCTTAGGGCTAGCGGGAGCCTACAATGAGCAGTTCTTC. The encoded protein is CASSLGLAGAYNEQFF.

The chain recombines TRBV5-1 with TRBJ2-7; a weak D match, TRBD1 (6 bases). The V and J ends lost 2 bases and 3 bases respectively, with 15 bases between them. Germline lookup yields CDR1 SGHRS and CDR2 YFSETQ. The CDR3 runs to 15 residues. CDR3 protein: CASSLVQGPGYEQYF. CDR3 nucleotide sequence: TGCGCCAGCAGCTTAGTACAGGGCCCCGGCTACGAGCAGTACTTC.

This rearrangement joins TRBV7-9 to TRBJ1-4; tentatively, D is TRBD1 (6 bases). V was shortened by 5 bases and J by 6 bases, with 16 bases between the two germline ends. This CDR3 is 15 amino acids long. Germline assignment: CDR1 SEHNR and CDR2 FQNEAQ (reference sequence). In DNA form, the CDR3 reads TGTGCCAGCAGCGTTATCAGGGCAGGGGATGAAAAACTGTTTTTT. Encoded protein: CASSVIRAGDEKLFF.

The chain employs TRBV10-1 and TRBJ2-3; 8 bases are shared with TRBD2. Germline-derived CDR1 and CDR2 are WNHNN and SYGVQD (reference sequence). This CDR3 is built from 16 residues. The V gene end was trimmed by 0 bases and the J gene end by 2 bases; junction bases not matched to a gene: 4. CDR3 protein: CASSESTSGNTDTQYF. In DNA form, the CDR3 reads TGCGCCAGCAGTGAGTCCACTAGCGGAAACACAGATACGCAGTATTTT.

The CDR3 spells CAWRGKAGGEETQYF. DNA of the CDR3: TGTGCCTGGAGGGGGAAGGCGGGAGGCGAGGAGACCCAGTACTTC. This sequence joins TRBV30 and TRBJ2-5, with 8 nucleotides matching TRBD2. V gave up 3 bases and J gave up 5 bases; unmatched junction bases: 11. Germline CDR1 and CDR2: GTSNPN and SVGIG (reference sequence). This CDR3 spans 15 amino acids.

V gene TRBV9 combines with J gene TRBJ2-6, with TRBD1 matching 11 bases. This CDR3 comprises 17 residues. V gave up 3 bases and J gave up 2 bases; unmatched junction bases: 4. Per germline, CDR1 SGDLS and CDR2 YYNGEE. The CDR3 loop is CASSARTGGAGANVLTF. The CDR3 nucleotides are TGTGCCAGCAGCGCTCGGACAGGGGGCGCTGGGGCCAACGTCCTGACTTTC.

Only one count was recorded for this clone. The rearrangement links TRBV29-1 to TRBJ2-5, with 7 bases fitting TRBD2. The CDR3 extends over 12 amino acids. Germline CDR1 reads SQVTM; CDR2 reads ANQGSEA. J lost 5 bases, V lost 4 bases, and 4 bases had no gene match. The CDR3 coding sequence is TGCAGCGTTGGGGGAGGGTTGGAGACCCAGTACTTC. Its protein is CSVGGGLETQYF.

V usage is TRBV19 and J usage is TRBJ1-2; possibly TRBD1 for D (5 bases). Germline values: CDR1 LNHDA, CDR2 SQIVND (reference sequence). CDR3 length: 15 residues. V lost 10 bases and J lost 7, with 25 bases in between. DNA for the CDR3: TGTGCCACCTCCGACAGTCAAGCTTTTTTCTTTGGCTACACCTTC. Translated, it gives CATSDSQAFFFGYTF.

The chain employs TRBV12-2 and TRBJ2-3; the DNA was not used to check the table's D call, TRBD2. TRBV12-2 represents a pseudogene. The CDR3 sequence is 18 residues long. CDR3: CASRLVTLLRVSTDTQYF. In DNA, the CDR3 is TGTGCAAGTCGCTTAGTTACTCTCCTACGGGTAAGCACAGATACGCAGTATTTT.

The chain is built from TRBV10-3 and TRBJ2-7; TRBD1 matches 9 bases. Germline V gene data show CDR1 as ENHRY and CDR2 as SYGVKD. V trimming: 10 bases; J trimming: 3 bases; junction bases outside the gene matches: 7. The CDR3 covers 13 residues. The CDR3 protein is CATIQGASYEQYF. CDR3 bases: TGTGCCACCATACAGGGGGCAAGCTACGAGCAGTACTTC.

The rearrangement joins TRBV19 to TRBJ1-2, with TRBD1 matching 9 bases. The length of the CDR3 is 14 residues. Trimming at V came to 8 bases and at J to 8 bases, leaving 12 bases not matched to a gene. The germline V gene encodes CDR1 LNHDA and CDR2 SQIVND (reference sequence). CDR3 sequence: CASFGTGSSWGYTF. In DNA, the CDR3 is TGTGCCAGTTTCGGGACAGGGTCATCTTGGGGCTACACCTTC. Together with reference TRBV19 and TRBJ1-2, the CDR3 gives the full variable domain: DGGITQSPKYLFRKEGQNVTLSCEQNLNHDAMYWYRQDPGQGLRLIYYSQIVNDFQKGDIAEGYSVSREKKESFPLTVTSAQKNPTAFYLCASFGTGSSWGYTFGSGTRLTVV.

The V and J genes are TRBV5-1 and TRBJ1-1; no clear D. Germline-derived CDR1 and CDR2 are SGHRS and YFSETQ. This CDR3 has 14 amino acids. V was shortened by 0 bases and J by 2 bases, with 8 bases between the two germline ends. CDR3 sequence: CASSLGQTNTEAFF. In DNA form, the CDR3 reads TGCGCCAGCAGCTTGGGGCAGACTAACACTGAAGCTTTCTTT. The full variable domain, its missing parts supplied by reference TRBV5-1 and TRBJ1-1, is KAGVTQTPRYLIKTRGQQVTLSCSPISGHRSVSWYQQTPGQGLQFLFEYFSETQRNKGNFPGRFSGRQFSNSRSEMNVSTLELGDSALYLCASSLGQTNTEAFFGQGTRLTVV.

Remarks on this clone: A junction boundary mismatches the germline segment, possibly from a read error. This chain connects TRBV5-1 to TRBJ2-2, with 7 nucleotides matching TRBD2. The CDR3 sequence is 17 residues long. Germline CDR1 and CDR2: SGHRS and YFSETQ. This CDR3 is CASRLGYTSVGTGELFF. In DNA, the CDR3 is TGCGCCAGCAGGTTGGGGTACACTAGCGTGGGCACCGGGGAGCTGTTTTTT.

The chain employs TRBV30 and TRBJ2-1; a possible D gene is TRBD1 (5 bases). Germline V gives CDR1 GTSNPN, CDR2 SVGIG (reference sequence). V was clipped by 7 bases and J by 5 bases, with 18 bases between them. This CDR3 comprises 14 residues. For the CDR3, the DNA is TGTGCCTCAGGGCGCCCTCAAGAGGACAATGAGCAGTTCTTC. The encoded protein is CASGRPQEDNEQFF.

The chain employs TRBV6-6 and TRBJ1-5; 7 bases match TRBD1. The CDR3 is 15 residues long. V lost 6 bases and J lost 2; bases outside the gene matches: 7. Germline V gene lookup returns CDR1 MNHNY and CDR2 SVGAGI (reference sequence). The CDR3 region has the DNA TGTGCCAGCAGGGTACAGGGGTCTCGCAATCAGCCCCAGCATTTT. It encodes CASRVQGSRNQPQHF.

The rearrangement joins TRBV5-4 to TRBJ1-2, with 8 bases identical to TRBD1. This CDR3 comprises 15 residues. The V gene's germline CDR1 is SGHNT and CDR2 YYREEE (reference sequence). The ends lost 0 bases at V and 8 bases at J; junction bases unmatched: 9. The CDR3 reads CASSLGPGGEDGYTF. The DNA for the CDR3 is TGTGCCAGCAGCTTGGGACCAGGGGGCGAAGACGGCTACACCTTC.

The chain uses TRBV7-2 and TRBJ2-1; 10 positions match TRBD1. The junction had 14 bases not matched to a gene; V was cut back by 3 bases and J by 6 bases. The V gene's germline CDR1 is SGHTA and CDR2 FQGNSA. CDR3 length equals 18 residues. The CDR3 sequence is CASSLDPGGQGSGNEQFF. In DNA, the CDR3 is TGTGCCAGCAGCTTGGATCCTGGGGGACAGGGGTCTGGCAATGAGCAGTTCTTC.

The CDR3 nucleotides read TGTGCCAGCAGATCGACAGGGGACTCTGGAAACACCATATATTTT. Translating gives CASRSTGDSGNTIYF. V gene TRBV28 combines with J gene TRBJ1-3; TRBD1 agrees at 8 bases. The V gene's germline CDR1 is MDHEN and CDR2 SYDVKM. Trimming removed 6 bases from V and 0 bases from J; junction bases left unmatched: 4. CDR3 length: 15 residues. The full variable domain, rest sourced from reference TRBV28 and TRBJ1-3, is DVKVTQSSRYLVKRTGEKVFLECVQDMDHENMFWYRQDPGLGLRLIYFSYDVKMKEKGDIPEGYSVSREKKERFSLILESASTNQTSMYLCASRSTGDSGNTIYFGEGSWLTVV.

This clone occurred a few times. The V gene is TRBV2, the J gene TRBJ1-1, with a tentative D call TRBD1 (5 bases). CDR1 is SNHLY and CDR2 is FYNNEI in the germline V gene. V gave up 3 bases and J gave up 3 bases, with 8 bases separating them. The CDR3 is 13 residues long. As DNA, the CDR3 is TGTGCCAGCAGTGACCTAGGGGACACTGAAGCTTTCTTT. This sequence encodes CASSDLGDTEAFF.

CDR3 loop: CASSPQGLAGYEQYF. The DNA of the CDR3 is TGTGCCAGCAGTCCCCAAGGACTAGCGGGATACGAGCAGTACTTC. V is TRBV27 and J is TRBJ2-7; 12 nucleotides line up with TRBD2. After removal of 5 bases from V and 4 bases from J, the junction contained 6 bases not matched to a gene. CDR3 length: 15 amino acids. From germline, CDR1 is MNHEY and CDR2 SMNVEV (reference sequence).

The chain joins TRBV2 to TRBJ1-5; D gene uncertain. CDR3 size: 14 residues. V was cut by 6 bases and J by 0 bases, with 9 bases left in between. Germline CDR1 SNHLY, CDR2 FYNNEI. DNA for the CDR3: TGTGCCAGCAGCCCTGAACATAGCAATCAGCCCCAGCATTTT. Protein: CASSPEHSNQPQHF.

CDR3 protein: CASSPDRGNTGELFF. The CDR3 nucleotides read TGTGCCAGCAGCCCCGACAGAGGCAACACCGGGGAGCTGTTTTTT. V usage is TRBV6-5 and J usage is TRBJ2-2, with D possibly matching TRBD1 (5 bases). From germline, CDR1 is MNHEY and CDR2 SVGAGI. The CDR3 has 15 amino acids. V was shortened by 6 bases and J by 2 bases, with 13 bases between the two germline ends.

V and J are TRBV10-3 and TRBJ2-5; 9 bases fit TRBD2. CDR1 and CDR2 from the germline V gene are ENHRY and SYGVKD. V lost 0 bases, J lost 5 bases, and 1 base stayed unmatched. CDR3 length equals 14 residues. The CDR3 loop reads CAISESSGSETQYF. For the CDR3, the DNA is TGTGCCATCAGTGAGTCTAGCGGGAGTGAGACCCAGTACTTC.

The J gene is TRBJ2-7, the V gene TRBV27; 7 nucleotides line up with TRBD2. With V trimmed by 3 bases and J by 4 bases, 6 bases remained unmatched. This CDR3 is 14 amino acids long. Per germline, CDR1 MNHEY and CDR2 SMNVEV (reference sequence). CDR3 nucleotide sequence: TGTGCCAGCAGTTTGCGGGGGTCCTATTACGAGCAGTACTTC. This translates into CASSLRGSYYEQYF.

The genes are TRBV27 and TRBJ2-3; 7 positions agree with TRBD1. CDR3 length: 15 amino acids. Germline CDR1 is MNHEY and CDR2 is SMNVEV (reference sequence). Germline trimming cut 5 bases from V and 4 bases from J; bases unmatched to any gene: 9. For the CDR3, the DNA is TGTGCCAGCAGTACCCTCCGGGACAGTGCAGATACGCAGTATTTT. It is translated as CASSTLRDSADTQYF.

This chain links TRBV29-1 with TRBJ2-2, with D possibly being TRBD1 (5 bases). Trimming removed 3 bases from V and 1 base from J, with 9 bases in between. Germline values: CDR1 SQVTM, CDR2 ANQGSEA. The CDR3 loop spans 14 amino acids. CDR3 sequence reads: CSVEGRVNTGELFF. CDR3 coding DNA: TGCAGCGTTGAGGGCAGGGTGAACACCGGGGAGCTGTTTTTT.

The J gene is TRBJ2-5, the V gene TRBV20-1, with D maybe TRBD2 (6 bases). The better agreement between TRBJ2-7 and the DNA end casts doubt on the J call. Germline CDR1 is DFQATT and CDR2 is SNEGSKA (reference sequence). The CDR3 has 11 residues. DNA for the CDR3: TGCAGGGCTGCTGGGGGGTACGAGCAGTACTTC. This codes for CRAAGGYEQYF.

This chain joins TRBV18 and TRBJ2-7; 9 nucleotides match TRBD1. CDR1 is KGHSH and CDR2 is LQKENI in the germline V gene. Trimming cost V 6 bases and J 4 bases; bases outside gene matches: 10. The CDR3 runs to 15 residues. CDR3 sequence reads: CASSAGQGYYYEQYF. Here the CDR3 DNA reads TGTGCCAGCTCGGCGGGACAGGGATATTATTACGAGCAGTACTTC.

This chain links TRBV19 with TRBJ2-7; a possible D gene is TRBD1 (6 bases). CDR1 and CDR2 (germline): LNHDA, SQIVND (reference sequence). CDR3 length: 16 residues. With 5 bases removed from V and 3 bases from J, the gap between germline ends came to 20 bases. The CDR3, as DNA: TGTGCCAGTAGTTCACAGGGACCGGCGTCGGACTACGAGCAGTACTTC. Protein sequence: CASSSQGPASDYEQYF.

The J gene is TRBJ2-1, the V gene TRBV5-6; D gene uncertain. In germline, CDR1 is SGHDT, CDR2 YYEEEE. Trimming took off 4 bases at V and 5 bases at J, with 16 bases between the two ends. The CDR3 runs to 15 residues. Here the CDR3 reads CASSQPRYSHNEQFF. The CDR3, as DNA: TGTGCCAGCAGCCAACCTCGGTACAGCCACAATGAGCAGTTCTTC.